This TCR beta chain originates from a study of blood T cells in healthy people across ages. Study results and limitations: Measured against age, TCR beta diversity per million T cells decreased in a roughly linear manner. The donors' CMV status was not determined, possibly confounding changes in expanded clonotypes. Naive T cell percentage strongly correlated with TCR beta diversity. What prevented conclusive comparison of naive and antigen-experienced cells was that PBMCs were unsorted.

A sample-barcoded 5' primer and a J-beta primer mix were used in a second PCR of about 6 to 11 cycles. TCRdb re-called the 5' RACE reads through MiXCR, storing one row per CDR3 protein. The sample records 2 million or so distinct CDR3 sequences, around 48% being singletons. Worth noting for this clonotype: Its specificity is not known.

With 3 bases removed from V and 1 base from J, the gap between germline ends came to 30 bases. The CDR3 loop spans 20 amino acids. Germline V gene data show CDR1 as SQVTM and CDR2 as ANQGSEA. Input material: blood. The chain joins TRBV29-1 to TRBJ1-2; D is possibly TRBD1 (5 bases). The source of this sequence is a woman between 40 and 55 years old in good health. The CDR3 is CSVDGWQPRTNTELNYGYTF. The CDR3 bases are TGCAGCGTTGATGGGTGGCAGCCAAGGACAAATACAGAACTTAACTATGGCTACACCTTC.